The entry below describes one T cell receptor beta chain. The ends were cut back, 4 bases at V and 9 bases at J, with 19 bases in the middle. This CDR3 contains 15 residues. Germline V gene sequence: CDR1 MRHNA, CDR2 SNTAGT. TCRdb's table, derived via immunoSEQ multiplex PCR, lists solely in-frame clones and lacks some. The sample lists 85,000 to 130,000 clones; 91% were seen once. This record belongs to a study of PD-L1 blockade in urothelial cancer. The source of this sequence is a woman of 80 years or more with urothelial cancer. The source was PBMCs, collected around atezolizumab (anti-PD-L1) treatment. The rearrangement uses TRBV6-4 and TRBJ2-1; D perhaps matches TRBD1 (7 bases). CDR3 residues: CASSVSGLGTAEQFF. CDR3 nucleotide sequence: TGTGCCAGCAGTGTAAGCGGGCTAGGGACAGCTGAGCAGTTCTTC.